The sequence of this TCR beta chain was determined in a study of shared clonotypes between healthy human individuals. General study findings and limits: Generally, naive subsets (rather than memory subsets) showed larger estimated richness.

It was CD45RO-negative cells, positively selected for CCR7, that made up naive CD8 cells, with terminally differentiated effector memory CD45RA+ cells excluded. The data were produced by immunoSEQ multiplex PCR, yet TCRdb's version contains in-frame clones alone and is incomplete. The table has 800,000 to 950,000 clones, about 96% seen once. CDR1 and CDR2 from the germline V gene are MGHRA and YSYEKL. The CDR3 totals 13 residues. V lost 2 bases to trimming and J lost 10 bases; unmatched junction nucleotides: 4. Points on this clone: Its antigen is unidentified.

The sample was naive CD8+ T cells sorted from blood. The clonotype was recovered from a man younger than 40 in good health. The V call is TRBV4-1, the J call TRBJ2-1; 8 bases align to TRBD1. The CDR3 here is CASSQLTGEEQFF. DNA for the CDR3: TGCGCCAGCAGCCAACTGACAGGGGAGGAGCAGTTCTTC.